These 27 T cell receptor beta chains were all obtained from the same sample, sequenced in a study of T cell repertoires in cytomegalovirus infection. A single record per CDR3 protein comes from TCRdb applying MiXCR to the reads. The data contain under 150,000 distinct CDR3 sequences, roughly 8.2% of them seen just once; the ten biggest clones take up around a tenth. The sequencing sample was made of PBMCs. The receptors derive from a human donor in good health (CMV status not recorded). Some clones in this sample may be carry-over from other donors' samples.

The genes are TRBV11-2 and TRBJ2-7, with TRBD2 matching 7 bases. Germline CDR1 and CDR2: SGHAT and FQNNGV. CDR3 length: 11 residues. CDR3 DNA sequence: TGTGCCAGCAGCGGGGGGGGGGGGGATGGCGTC. Its translation: CASSGGGGDGV.

The chain is built from TRBV28 and TRBJ2-6, with D possibly matching TRBD2 (6 bases). CDR1 MDHEN and CDR2 SYDVKM come from the germline V gene. Trimming removed 6 bases at V and 2 bases at J, with 20 bases between. The CDR3 is 18 amino acids. In DNA form, the CDR3 reads TGTGCCAGCAGGGATGCGGGGCTGCCCATCGCTGGGGCCAACGTCCTGACTTTC. Translated: CASRDAGLPIAGANVLTF.

CDR3 nucleotides: TGCGCCAGCAGCTTGGTGGCTAGCGGGGGAAAGTCCTACGAGCAGTACTTC. It codes for CASSLVASGGKSYEQYF. V usage is TRBV5-1 and J usage is TRBJ2-7, with TRBD2 matching over 10 bases. The CDR3 is 17 residues long. The V and J ends lost 0 bases and 1 base, in that order; junction bases with no gene match: 7. Per the germline V gene, CDR1 is SGHRS and CDR2 is YFSETQ.

This clonotype has only a few counts. The chain couples TRBV2 to TRBJ1-3; possible D gene TRBD1, 5 bases. The length of the CDR3 is 15 residues. With 4 bases removed from V and 1 base from J, the gap between germline ends came to 11 bases. Germline values: CDR1 SNHLY, CDR2 FYNNEI. CDR3 protein: CASSVRQISGNTIYF. The CDR3 nucleotides read TGTGCCAGCAGTGTAAGACAGATTTCTGGAAACACCATATATTTT.

This clonotype occurred many times. The CDR3 region is CSARDGASSTDTQYF. As DNA, the CDR3 is TGCAGTGCTAGAGATGGGGCTAGCAGCACAGATACGCAGTATTTT. This sequence joins TRBV20-1 and TRBJ2-3, with D perhaps TRBD1 or TRBD2 (5 bases each). The CDR3 has 15 amino acids. The germline V gene has CDR1 DFQATT and CDR2 SNEGSKA (reference sequence). V lost 0 bases and J 0 bases, leaving 10 bases between the germline ends.

There are many counts of this clonotype. The genes are TRBV9 and TRBJ1-6, with D hard to call. The length of the CDR3 is 15 residues. Germline V lookup: CDR1 SGDLS, CDR2 YYNGEE. V lost 0 bases and J 5 bases, leaving 9 bases between the germline ends. The CDR3 loop is CASSVGLLNNSPLHF. The CDR3 DNA reads TGTGCCAGCAGCGTAGGTCTCCTAAATAATTCACCCCTCCACTTT.

This clonotype was picked up a small number of times. The V gene is TRBV20-1, the J gene TRBJ1-5; 11 nucleotides agree with TRBD1. CDR1 is DFQATT and CDR2 is SNEGSKA in the germline V gene (reference sequence). The length of the CDR3 is 15 residues. The V gene end was trimmed by 1 base and the J gene end by 6 bases; junction bases not matched to a gene: 5. The CDR3 DNA sequence: TGCAGTGCTAGAGTAGGGACAGGGGGGGTTCAGCCCCAGCATTTT. Amino acids: CSARVGTGGVQPQHF.

This clonotype has at least ten counts. V is TRBV7-8 and J is TRBJ1-2; possible D gene TRBD1, 6 bases. The CDR3 is 14 amino acids. Trimming removed 4 bases from V and 8 bases from J, with 17 bases in between. The V gene's germline CDR1 is SGHVS and CDR2 FQNEAQ. This CDR3 is CASSSGRGAQGYTF. The CDR3 region has the DNA TGTGCCAGCAGCTCAGGGCGGGGGGCGCAAGGCTACACCTTC.

The chain employs TRBV4-1 and TRBJ1-1; 7 bases are a match to TRBD1. Losses at the gene ends were 0 bases for V and 1 base for J; bases not matched to a gene: 2. Per germline, CDR1 MGHRA and CDR2 YSYEKL. This CDR3 comprises 15 residues. Here the CDR3 DNA reads TGCGCCAGCAGCCAAGACGGACAGGAGAACACTGAAGCTTTCTTT. This encodes CASSQDGQENTEAFF.

This clonotype was found a few times. The gene calls are TRBV4-1 and TRBJ2-7; TRBD1 agrees at 7 bases. Germline-derived CDR1 and CDR2 are MGHRA and YSYEKL. Losses at the gene ends were 3 bases for V and 1 base for J; bases not matched to a gene: 0. The CDR3 is 13 amino acids. CDR3 nucleotides: TGCGCCAGCAGCCAGACAGGGTCCTACGAGCAGTACTTC. This translates into CASSQTGSYEQYF.

This clonotype was detected many times. J is TRBJ1-5 and V is TRBV12-3 or TRBV12-4, with a tentative D call TRBD1 (5 bases). This CDR3 is built from 17 residues. The V end lost 1 base, the J end lost 1 base, and 14 bases lay between the germline ends. CDR3 region: CASSLVSGVGSNQPQHF. DNA for the CDR3: TGTGCCAGCAGTTTAGTTTCGGGGGTCGGGAGCAATCAGCCCCAGCATTTT.

This clonotype was seen at least ten times. The CDR3 region has the DNA TGTGCCAGTAGTGTAATGAACACTGAAGCTTTCTTT. Protein sequence: CASSVMNTEAFF. V usage is TRBV19 and J usage is TRBJ1-1; D is unclear. The CDR3 spans 12 residues. Germline V lookup: CDR1 LNHDA, CDR2 SQIVND (reference sequence). V was clipped by 5 bases and J by 0 bases, with 4 bases between them.

In regard to this clonotype: Its ends do not fully match the called genes, so a read error is possible. This chain links TRBV20-1 with TRBJ2-3; 8 bases fit TRBD2. The length of the CDR3 is 17 residues. Looked up from germline, CDR1 is DFQATT and CDR2 is SNEGSKA (reference sequence). The CDR3 is CSARDTPTRGDGDMQYF. CDR3 in DNA: TGCAGTGCTAGAGATACCCCTACGCGGGGGGACGGAGATATGCAGTATTTT.

This clonotype occurred many times. This sequence joins TRBV12-3 or TRBV12-4 and TRBJ1-1, with 8 bases lining up with TRBD1. Trimming cost V 7 bases and J 1 base; bases outside gene matches: 11. The CDR3 contains 16 residues. The CDR3 protein is CASTPSPGTGNTEAFF. CDR3 DNA sequence: TGTGCCAGCACCCCCTCACCCGGGACAGGGAACACTGAAGCTTTCTTT.

To note about this clonotype: A much larger clone differs by one base, so this may be a read error. This chain links TRBV20-1 with TRBJ2-2; D is possibly TRBD1 or TRBD2 (5 bases each). Germline CDR1 reads DFQATT; CDR2 reads SNEGSKA (reference sequence). The CDR3 is 13 residues long. The DNA of the CDR3 is TGCAGTGCCCTCCCTGCGGACACCGGGGAGCTGTCTTTT. It specifies CSALPADTGELSF.

This clonotype was picked up many times. The CDR3 is CASSLDPFPGELFF. CDR3 in DNA: TGTGCCAGCAGCTTAGATCCGTTCCCCGGGGAGCTGTTTTTT. This sequence joins TRBV7-2 and TRBJ2-2; D is uncertain. In germline, CDR1 is SGHTA, CDR2 FQGNSA. The CDR3 is made up of 14 amino acids. The V gene lost 1 base and the J gene lost 6 bases, with 9 bases spanning the gap.

The chain joins TRBV29-1 to TRBJ2-7, with D perhaps given as TRBD1 or TRBD2 (5 bases each). The germline V and J ends were trimmed by 3 bases and 1 base, with 10 bases remaining between them. The CDR3 has 13 residues. Per the germline V gene, CDR1 is SQVTM and CDR2 is ANQGSEA. The chain's CDR3 is CSVETGRSYEQYF. CDR3 nucleotide sequence: TGCAGCGTTGAGACGGGGCGATCCTACGAGCAGTACTTC.

In its sample, this clonotype was seen many times. This chain links TRBV12-3 or TRBV12-4 with TRBJ1-5; 9 bases fit TRBD1. The CDR3 spans 16 residues. J gave up 1 base and V 3 bases, and 4 bases lay outside the gene matches. The CDR3 DNA sequence: TGTGCCAGCAGTTTTGGGACAGGGCGAAGCAATCAGCCCCAGCATTTT. Translating gives CASSFGTGRSNQPQHF.

In its sample, this clonotype was seen a few times. This rearrangement joins TRBV20-1 to TRBJ2-2; 9 bases line up with TRBD1. This CDR3 spans 15 amino acids. CDR1 is DFQATT, CDR2 SNEGSKA, per germline (reference sequence). CDR3 protein: CATFDRGVNTGELFF. For the CDR3, the DNA is TGCGCAACCTTCGACAGGGGGGTTAACACCGGGGAGCTGTTTTTT.

This clonotype was detected ten times or more. The rearrangement joins TRBV4-2 to TRBJ2-7; D perhaps matches TRBD2 (5 bases). Germline CDR1 reads LGHNA; CDR2 reads YNFKEQ. The CDR3 length is 14 residues. V was cut by 0 bases and J by 3 bases, with 9 bases left in between. CDR3 coding DNA: TGTGCCAGCAGCCAAGACCGGAGGAGCTACGAGCAGTACTTC. Amino acids: CASSQDRRSYEQYF.

Regarding this clonotype: A clone one base away is much larger, so this may be a read error. The chain joins TRBV2 to TRBJ1-1; 7 positions agree with TRBD1. Unmatched junction bases numbered 10, after V lost 5 bases and J lost 4 bases. The CDR3 extends over 15 amino acids. Germline loops: CDR1 SNHLY, CDR2 FYNNEI. DNA of the CDR3: TGTGCCAGCAGTTACAGGGGTTTGGTGAGCACTGAAGCTTTCTTT. Residues: CASSYRGLVSTEAFF.

The J gene is TRBJ2-1, the V gene TRBV7-9; 12 bases agree with TRBD2. J gave up 4 bases and V 3 bases, and 7 bases lay outside the gene matches. The length of the CDR3 is 17 residues. Germline V lookup: CDR1 SEHNR, CDR2 FQNEAQ (reference sequence). Here the CDR3 reads CASSFRATSGGYNEQFF. CDR3 nucleotides: TGTGCCAGCAGCTTCAGAGCGACTAGCGGGGGTTACAATGAGCAGTTCTTC.

This clonotype was picked up many times. V usage is TRBV7-2 and J usage is TRBJ1-1; weak D call: TRBD1 (5 bases). The CDR3 totals 13 residues. Germline values: CDR1 SGHTA, CDR2 FQGNSA. V lost 5 bases, J lost 7 bases, and 14 bases lay in between. This chain's CDR3 is CASSPQGGSEAFF. CDR3 DNA sequence: TGTGCCAGCAGCCCCCAGGGAGGGAGTGAAGCTTTCTTT.

This clonotype is labeled as medium-sized (0.01 to 0.1%). The chain employs TRBV7-2 and TRBJ2-1; the match to TRBD1 covers 8 bases. This CDR3 region has 15 residues. V shed 0 bases and J 2 bases; nucleotides not matched to a gene: 0. CDR1 is SGHTA and CDR2 is FQGNSA in the germline V gene. The CDR3 region is CASSLAQGAYNEQFF. The DNA for the CDR3 is TGTGCCAGCAGCTTAGCACAGGGGGCCTACAATGAGCAGTTCTTC.

This clonotype was counted ten times or more. This chain connects TRBV29-1 to TRBJ1-4; TRBD1 is a possible D gene (5 bases). V was clipped by 7 bases and J by 0 bases, with 9 bases between them. The CDR3 loop spans 13 amino acids. Germline V lookup: CDR1 SQVTM, CDR2 ANQGSEA. The CDR3 DNA follows: TGCAGCGGTCAGGGTGCAACTAATGAAAAACTGTTTTTT. It codes for CSGQGATNEKLFF. Drawing the rest from reference TRBV29-1 and TRBJ1-4, the complete variable domain is SAVISQKPSRDICQRGTSLTIQCQVDSQVTMMFWYRQQPGQSLTLIATANQGSEATYESGFVIDKFPISRPNLTFSTLTVSNMSPEDSSIYLCSGQGATNEKLFFGSGTQLSVL.

In this sample, this clonotype turned up many times. The genes are TRBV19 and TRBJ1-1, with 11 bases that match TRBD1. The CDR3 has 14 residues. V shed 7 bases, J shed 5 bases, and the junction held 6 bases outside the gene matches. Germline V gives CDR1 LNHDA, CDR2 SQIVND (reference sequence). CDR3 nucleotide sequence: TGTGCCAGTACCGAGGACAGGGGGCAAACTGAAGCTTTCTTT. Its protein is CASTEDRGQTEAFF.

This clonotype appeared once. The rearrangement joins TRBV10-3 to TRBJ2-7; TRBD2 matches 7 bases. Germline lookup yields CDR1 ENHRY and CDR2 SYGVKD. Unmatched junction bases numbered 13, after V lost 3 bases and J lost 5 bases. This CDR3 has 16 residues. The CDR3 coding sequence is TGTGCCATCAGTGAACCGGGGAGGGACTGGTTGGACGAGCAGTACTTC. Encoded protein: CAISEPGRDWLDEQYF.